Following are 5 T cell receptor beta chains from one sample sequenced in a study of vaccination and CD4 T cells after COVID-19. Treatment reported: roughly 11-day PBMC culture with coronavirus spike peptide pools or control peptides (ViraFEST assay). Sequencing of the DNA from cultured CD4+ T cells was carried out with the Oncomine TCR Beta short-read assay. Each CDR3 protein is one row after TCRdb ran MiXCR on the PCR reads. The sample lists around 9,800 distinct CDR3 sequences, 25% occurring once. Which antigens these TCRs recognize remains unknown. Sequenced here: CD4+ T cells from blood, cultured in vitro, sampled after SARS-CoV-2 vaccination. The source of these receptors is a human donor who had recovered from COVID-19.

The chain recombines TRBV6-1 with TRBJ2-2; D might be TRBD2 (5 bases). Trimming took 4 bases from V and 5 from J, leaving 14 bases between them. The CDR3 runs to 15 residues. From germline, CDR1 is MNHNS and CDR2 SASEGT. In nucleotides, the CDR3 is TGTGCCAGCAGTGGAGGGAGAATGAGGACCGGGGAGCTGTTTTTT. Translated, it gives CASSGGRMRTGELFF.

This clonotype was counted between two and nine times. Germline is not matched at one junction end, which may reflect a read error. CDR3 residues: CASSSGSGRALF. For the CDR3, the DNA is TGTGCCAGCAGTTCGGGTAGCGGGAGGGCCTTGTTC. The chain employs TRBV6-2 or TRBV6-3 and TRBJ2-7; 11 nucleotides agree with TRBD2. Per the germline V gene, CDR1 is MNHEY and CDR2 is SVGEGT. This CDR3 spans 12 amino acids.

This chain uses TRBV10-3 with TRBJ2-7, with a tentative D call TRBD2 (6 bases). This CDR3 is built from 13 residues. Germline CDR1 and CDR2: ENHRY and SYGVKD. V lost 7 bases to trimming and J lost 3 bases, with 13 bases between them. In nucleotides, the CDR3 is TGTGCCATCAAGGAGGGGTCTGTCTACGAGCAGTACTTC. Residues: CAIKEGSVYEQYF.

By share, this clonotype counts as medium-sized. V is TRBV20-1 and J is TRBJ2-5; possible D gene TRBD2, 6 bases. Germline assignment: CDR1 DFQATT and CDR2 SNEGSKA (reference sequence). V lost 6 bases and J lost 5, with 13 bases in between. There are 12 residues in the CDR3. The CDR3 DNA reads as TGCAGTGCGGTGGGCGGGGTTGAGACCCAGTACTTC. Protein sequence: CSAVGGVETQYF.

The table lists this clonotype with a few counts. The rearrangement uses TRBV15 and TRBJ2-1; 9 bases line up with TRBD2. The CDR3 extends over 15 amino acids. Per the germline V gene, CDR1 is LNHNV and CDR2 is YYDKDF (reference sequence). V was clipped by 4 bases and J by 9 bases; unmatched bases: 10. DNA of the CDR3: TGTGCCACCAGCACAGCCGGGACTAGCAATCGTGAGCAGTTCTTC. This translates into CATSTAGTSNREQFF.